This is a list of T cell receptor beta chains from one sample in a study of blood T cell repertoires in COVID-19. Generated by immunoSEQ multiplex PCR, the TCRdb table keeps only in-frame clones and is missing some. The sample shows around 180,000 clones, around 76% of them seen only once. Sequenced: PBMCs or T cells enriched from blood (not recorded which). The receptor set was obtained from a woman aged 50 to 60 with acute COVID-19. Both conserved end residues are trimmed from each CDR3.

14	TRBV18	TRBJ1-1	ASSPPGTGRGSEAF
10	TRBV18	TRBJ2-3	ASSDSLDTQY
15	TRBV4-1	TRBJ1-3	ASSLSVVPPSGNTIY
11	TRBV10-2	TRBJ1-2	ASSEAGVEGYT
9	TRBV19	TRBJ2-3	ASTSGGAKY
12	TRBV7-2	TRBJ1-1	ASSLAEVGAEAF
11	TRBV7-6	TRBJ1-4	ASNGGLGEKLF
15	TRBV4-1	TRBJ1-5	ASSQDGAGQGHQPQH
11	TRBV7-2	TRBJ1-1	ASSWDRAEEAF
17	TRBV6-4	TRBJ1-5	ASSDPRDRGALSNQPQH
13	TRBV28	TRBJ1-5	ASSQQDLSNQPQH
15	TRBV19	TRBJ2-1	ASNPGLAGGVDNEQF
12	TRBV3-1/TRBV3-2	TRBJ1-4	ASSSGTGWEKLF
11	TRBV12-3/TRBV12-4	TRBJ1-2	ASRGTASYGYT
10	TRBV7-2	TRBJ2-1	ASSVRGVEQF
12	TRBV5-1	TRBJ1-3	ASSFDRNGNTIY
13	TRBV28	TRBJ1-2	ASSFSSTGAEGYT
15	TRBV28	TRBJ1-4	ASSAPGQGTTNEKLF
17	TRBV4-3	TRBJ2-6	ASSQAGGTGASGANVLT
12	TRBV6-1	TRBJ1-2	ASSNRDRENGYT
12	TRBV7-9	TRBJ1-6	ASSHGQGQSPLH
12	TRBV9	TRBJ1-5	ASSPIRGHQPQH
14	TRBV5-4	TRBJ1-2	ASSPKDGIPNYGYT
12	TRBV19	TRBJ1-4	ASNRWSTNEKLF